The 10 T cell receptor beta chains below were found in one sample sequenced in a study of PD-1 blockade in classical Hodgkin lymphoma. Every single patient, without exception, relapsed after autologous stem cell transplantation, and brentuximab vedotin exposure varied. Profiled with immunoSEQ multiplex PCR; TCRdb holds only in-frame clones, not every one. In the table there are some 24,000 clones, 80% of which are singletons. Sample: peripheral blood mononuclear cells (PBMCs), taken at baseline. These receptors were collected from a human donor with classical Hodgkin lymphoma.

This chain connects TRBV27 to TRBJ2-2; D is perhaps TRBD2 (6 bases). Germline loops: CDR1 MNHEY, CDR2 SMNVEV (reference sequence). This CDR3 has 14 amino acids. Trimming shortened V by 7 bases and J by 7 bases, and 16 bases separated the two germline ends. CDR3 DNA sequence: TGTGCCAGCATCCCTCGGCGGGACGTCGGGGAGCTGTTTTTT. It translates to CASIPRRDVGELFF.

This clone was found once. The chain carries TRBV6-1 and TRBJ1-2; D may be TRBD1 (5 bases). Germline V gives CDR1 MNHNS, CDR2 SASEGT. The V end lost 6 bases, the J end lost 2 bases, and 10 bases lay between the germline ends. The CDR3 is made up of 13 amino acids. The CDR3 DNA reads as TGTGCCAGCAGCGGGACTCTGAACTATGGCTACACCTTC. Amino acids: CASSGTLNYGYTF.

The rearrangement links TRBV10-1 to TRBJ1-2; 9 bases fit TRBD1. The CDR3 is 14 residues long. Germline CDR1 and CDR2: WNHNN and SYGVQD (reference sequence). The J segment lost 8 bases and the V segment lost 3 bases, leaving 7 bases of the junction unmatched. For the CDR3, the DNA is TGCGCCAGCAGTGACAGGGACAGGGAGCGAGGCTACACCTTC. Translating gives CASSDRDRERGYTF.

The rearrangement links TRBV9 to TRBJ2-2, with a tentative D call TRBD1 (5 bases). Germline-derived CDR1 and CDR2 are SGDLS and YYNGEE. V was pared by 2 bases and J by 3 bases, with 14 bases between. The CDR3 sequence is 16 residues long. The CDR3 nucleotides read TGTGCCAGCAGCGTGGGGCTCAGTGGGCACACCGGGGAGCTGTTTTTT. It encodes CASSVGLSGHTGELFF.

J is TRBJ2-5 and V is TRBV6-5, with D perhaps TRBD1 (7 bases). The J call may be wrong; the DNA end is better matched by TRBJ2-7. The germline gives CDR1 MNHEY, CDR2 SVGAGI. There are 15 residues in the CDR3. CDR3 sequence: CASSDAGGLYSEQYF. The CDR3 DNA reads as TGTGCCAGCAGCGATGCAGGGGGGCTCTACTCCGAGCAGTACTTC.

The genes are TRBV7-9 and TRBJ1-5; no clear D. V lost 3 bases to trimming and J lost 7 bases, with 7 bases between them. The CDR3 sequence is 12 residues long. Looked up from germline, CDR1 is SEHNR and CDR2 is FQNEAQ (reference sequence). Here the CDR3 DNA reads TGTGCCAGCAGCTTTACGGGCCAGCCCCAGCATTTT. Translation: CASSFTGQPQHF.

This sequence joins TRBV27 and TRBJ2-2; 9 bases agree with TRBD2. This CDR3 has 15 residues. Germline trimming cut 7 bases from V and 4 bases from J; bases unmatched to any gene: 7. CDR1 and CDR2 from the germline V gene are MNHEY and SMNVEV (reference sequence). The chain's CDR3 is CASKVGLAVTGELFF. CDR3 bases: TGTGCCAGCAAGGTGGGACTAGCAGTCACCGGGGAGCTGTTTTTT.

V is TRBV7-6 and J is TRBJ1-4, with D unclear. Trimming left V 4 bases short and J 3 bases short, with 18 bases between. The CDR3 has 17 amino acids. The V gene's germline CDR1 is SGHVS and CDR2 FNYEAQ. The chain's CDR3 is CASSSIHPGISNEKLFF. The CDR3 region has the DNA TGTGCCAGCAGCTCTATACACCCCGGGATCTCTAATGAAAAACTGTTTTTT.

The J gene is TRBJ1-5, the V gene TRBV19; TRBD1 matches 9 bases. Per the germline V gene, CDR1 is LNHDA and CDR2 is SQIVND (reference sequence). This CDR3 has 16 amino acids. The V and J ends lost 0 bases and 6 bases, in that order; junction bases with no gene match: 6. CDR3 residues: CASSIEYRGRIQPQHF. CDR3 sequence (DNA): TGTGCCAGTAGTATAGAATACAGGGGGCGGATTCAGCCCCAGCATTTT.

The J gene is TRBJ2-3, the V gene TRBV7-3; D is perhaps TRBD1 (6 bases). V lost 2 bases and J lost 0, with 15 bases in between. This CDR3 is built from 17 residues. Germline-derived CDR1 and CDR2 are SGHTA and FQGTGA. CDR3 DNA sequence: TGTGCCAGCAGCTTAGGGGCCCTGGGGACAAGCACAGATACGCAGTATTTT. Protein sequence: CASSLGALGTSTDTQYF.